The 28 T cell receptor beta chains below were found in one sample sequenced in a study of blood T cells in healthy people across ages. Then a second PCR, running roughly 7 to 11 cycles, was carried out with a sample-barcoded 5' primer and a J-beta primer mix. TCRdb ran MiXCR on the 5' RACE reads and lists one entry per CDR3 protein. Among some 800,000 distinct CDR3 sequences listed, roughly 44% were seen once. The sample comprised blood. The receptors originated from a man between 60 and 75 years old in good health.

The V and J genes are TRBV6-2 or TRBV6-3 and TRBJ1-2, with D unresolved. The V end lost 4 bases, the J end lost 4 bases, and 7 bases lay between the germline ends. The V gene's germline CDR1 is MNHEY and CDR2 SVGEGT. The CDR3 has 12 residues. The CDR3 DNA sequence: TGTGCCAGCAGTTCACAGACCTATGGCTACACCTTC. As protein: CASSSQTYGYTF.

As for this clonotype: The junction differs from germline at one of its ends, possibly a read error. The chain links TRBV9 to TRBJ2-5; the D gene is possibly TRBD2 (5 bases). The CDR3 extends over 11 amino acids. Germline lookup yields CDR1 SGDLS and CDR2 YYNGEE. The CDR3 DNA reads TGTGTCAGCAGCCCAGGAGGGACCCAGTACTTC. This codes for CVSSPGGTQYF.

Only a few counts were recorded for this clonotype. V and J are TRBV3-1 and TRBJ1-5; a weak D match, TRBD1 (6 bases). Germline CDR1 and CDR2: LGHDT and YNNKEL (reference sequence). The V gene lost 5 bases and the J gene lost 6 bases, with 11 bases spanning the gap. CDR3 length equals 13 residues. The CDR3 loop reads CASSDTGSQPQHF. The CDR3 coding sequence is TGTGCCAGCAGCGATACAGGGTCTCAGCCCCAGCATTTT.

Written as DNA, the CDR3 is TGTGCCAGCAGCTCAAGACAGGGCCCCCTCTACAATGAGCAGTTCTTC. Encoded protein: CASSSRQGPLYNEQFF. The chain couples TRBV7-9 to TRBJ2-1; TRBD1 aligns across 7 bases. The CDR3 runs to 16 residues. V lost 4 bases to trimming and J lost 3 bases; unmatched junction nucleotides: 9. Germline V gene lookup returns CDR1 SEHNR and CDR2 FQNEAQ (reference sequence).

CDR3 amino acids: CSARDLRGGARETQYF. In nucleotides, the CDR3 is TGCAGTGCTAGAGACCTTCGCGGGGGGGCTAGAGAGACCCAGTACTTC. J is TRBJ2-5 and V is TRBV20-1; 9 bases agree with TRBD2. The CDR3 loop spans 16 amino acids. Per germline, CDR1 DFQATT and CDR2 SNEGSKA (reference sequence). V was clipped by 0 bases and J by 4 bases; unmatched bases: 9.

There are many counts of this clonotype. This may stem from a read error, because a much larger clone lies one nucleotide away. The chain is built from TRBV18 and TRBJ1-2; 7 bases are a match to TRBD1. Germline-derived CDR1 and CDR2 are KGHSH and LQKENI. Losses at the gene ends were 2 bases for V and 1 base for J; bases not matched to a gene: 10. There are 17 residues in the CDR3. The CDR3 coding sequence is TGTGCCAGCTCACCATCCGCAGGGGGTAGGAGTAACTATGGCTACACCTTC. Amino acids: CASSPSAGGRSNYGYTF.

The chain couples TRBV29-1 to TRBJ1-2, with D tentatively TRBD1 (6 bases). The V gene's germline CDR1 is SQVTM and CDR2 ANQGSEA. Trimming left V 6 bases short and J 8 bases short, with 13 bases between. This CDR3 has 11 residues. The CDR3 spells CSVPDRTGYTF. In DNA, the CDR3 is TGCAGCGTACCCGACAGGACCGGCTACACCTTC.

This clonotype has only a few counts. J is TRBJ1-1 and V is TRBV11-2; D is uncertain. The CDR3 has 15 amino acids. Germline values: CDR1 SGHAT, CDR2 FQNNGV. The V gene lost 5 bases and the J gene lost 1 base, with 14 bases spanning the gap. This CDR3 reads CASSPLGNKNTEAFF. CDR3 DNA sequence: TGTGCCAGCAGCCCCCTAGGTAACAAGAACACTGAAGCTTTCTTT.

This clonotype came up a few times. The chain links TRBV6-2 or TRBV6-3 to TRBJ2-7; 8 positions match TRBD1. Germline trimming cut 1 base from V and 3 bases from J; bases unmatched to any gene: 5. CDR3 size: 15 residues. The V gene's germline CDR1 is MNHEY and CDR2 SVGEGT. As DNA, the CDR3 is TGTGCCAGCAGTTACTGGGGACAGGACCTCTACGAGCAGTACTTC. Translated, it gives CASSYWGQDLYEQYF.

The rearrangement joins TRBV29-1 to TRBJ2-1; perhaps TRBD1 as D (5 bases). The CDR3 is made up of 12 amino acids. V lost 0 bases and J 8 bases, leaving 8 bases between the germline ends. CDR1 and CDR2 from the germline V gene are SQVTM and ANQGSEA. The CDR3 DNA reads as TGCAGCGTTGAAGATGGGGCCCATGAGCAGTTCTTC. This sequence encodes CSVEDGAHEQFF.

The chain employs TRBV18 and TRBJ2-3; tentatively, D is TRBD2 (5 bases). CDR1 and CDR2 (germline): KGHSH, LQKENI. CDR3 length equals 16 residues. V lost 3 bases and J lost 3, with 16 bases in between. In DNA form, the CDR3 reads TGTGCCAGCTCACCCACGATACTAGGTTCGACAGATACGCAGTATTTT. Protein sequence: CASSPTILGSTDTQYF.

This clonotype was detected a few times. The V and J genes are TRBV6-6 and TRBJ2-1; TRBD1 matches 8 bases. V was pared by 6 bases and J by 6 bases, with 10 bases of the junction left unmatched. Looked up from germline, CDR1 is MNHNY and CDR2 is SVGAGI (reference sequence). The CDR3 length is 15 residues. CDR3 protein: CASSPGGGRVNEQFF. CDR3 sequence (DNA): TGTGCCAGCAGCCCAGGGGGCGGTCGGGTCAATGAGCAGTTCTTC.

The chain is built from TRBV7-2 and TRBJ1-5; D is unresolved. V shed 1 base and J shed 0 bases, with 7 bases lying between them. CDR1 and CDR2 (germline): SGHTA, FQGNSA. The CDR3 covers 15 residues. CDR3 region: CASSLGTVSNQPQHF. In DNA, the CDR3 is TGTGCCAGCAGCTTAGGCACAGTTAGCAATCAGCCCCAGCATTTT.

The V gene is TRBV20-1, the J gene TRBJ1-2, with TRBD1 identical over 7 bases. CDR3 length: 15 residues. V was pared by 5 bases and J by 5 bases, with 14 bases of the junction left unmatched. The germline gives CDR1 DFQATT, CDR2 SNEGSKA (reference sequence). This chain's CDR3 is CSAPRSQTGKYGYTF. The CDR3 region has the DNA TGCAGTGCTCCCCGCTCCCAGACAGGGAAATATGGCTACACCTTC.

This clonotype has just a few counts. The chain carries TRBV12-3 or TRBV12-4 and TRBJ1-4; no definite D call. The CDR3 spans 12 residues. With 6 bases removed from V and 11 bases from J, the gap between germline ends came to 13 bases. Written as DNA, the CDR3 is TGTGCCAGCAGACACGGGCCGGGGAAACTGTTTTTT. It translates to CASRHGPGKLFF.

The CDR3 DNA reads TGCGCCAGCAGCCAAGGTTCCGGGGGACGAAGGGAGCAGTACTTC. Its protein product is CASSQGSGGRREQYF. The chain joins TRBV4-1 to TRBJ2-7, with D maybe TRBD2 (6 bases). Between the trimmed V and J ends, which lost 1 base and 7 bases, there was a span of 17 bases. CDR3 size: 15 residues. Germline V gene data show CDR1 as MGHRA and CDR2 as YSYEKL.

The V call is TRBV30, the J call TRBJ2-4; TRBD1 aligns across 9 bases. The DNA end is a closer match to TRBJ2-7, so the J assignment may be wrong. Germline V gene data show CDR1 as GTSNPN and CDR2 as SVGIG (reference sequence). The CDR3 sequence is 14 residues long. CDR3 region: CAWSVGGQGHEQYF. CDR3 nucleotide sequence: TGTGCCTGGAGTGTCGGGGGACAGGGCCACGAGCAGTACTTC.

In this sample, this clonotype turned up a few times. CDR3 DNA: TGCAGTGCTAGAGAACCCGGGACAGGGGTCGGCTACACCTTC. This codes for CSAREPGTGVGYTF. J is TRBJ1-2 and V is TRBV20-1; 10 nucleotides agree with TRBD1. This CDR3 contains 14 residues. J was trimmed by 8 bases and V by 0 bases; bases with no gene match: 6. Germline values: CDR1 DFQATT, CDR2 SNEGSKA (reference sequence).

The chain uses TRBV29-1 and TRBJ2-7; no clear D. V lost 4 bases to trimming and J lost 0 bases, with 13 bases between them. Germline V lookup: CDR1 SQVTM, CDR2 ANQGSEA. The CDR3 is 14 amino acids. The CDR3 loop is CSVGGQSSSYEQYF. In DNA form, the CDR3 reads TGCAGCGTTGGGGGTCAGTCGAGCTCCTACGAGCAGTACTTC.

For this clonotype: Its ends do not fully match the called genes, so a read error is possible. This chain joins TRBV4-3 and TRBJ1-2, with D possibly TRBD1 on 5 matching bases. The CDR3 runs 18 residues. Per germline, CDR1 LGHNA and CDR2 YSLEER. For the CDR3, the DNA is TGCGCCAGCAGCCAACCCCGTTTCGGGACCACTCAGGGCTATGACTACACCTTC. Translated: CASSQPRFGTTQGYDYTF.

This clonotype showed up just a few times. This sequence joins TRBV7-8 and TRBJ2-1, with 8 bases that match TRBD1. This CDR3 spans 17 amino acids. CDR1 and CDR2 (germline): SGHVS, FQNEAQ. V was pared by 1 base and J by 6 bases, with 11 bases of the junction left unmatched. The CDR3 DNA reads TGTGCCAGCAGCTTAGGGCGATTGGACAGGGCTATCAATGAGCAGTTCTTC. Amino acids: CASSLGRLDRAINEQFF.

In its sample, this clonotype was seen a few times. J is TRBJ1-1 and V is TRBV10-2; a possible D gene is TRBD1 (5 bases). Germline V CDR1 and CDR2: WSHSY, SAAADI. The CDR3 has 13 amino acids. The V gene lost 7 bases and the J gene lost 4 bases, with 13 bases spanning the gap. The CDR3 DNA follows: TGCGCCAGCACTCCGGGACGGTCCACTGAAGCTTTCTTT. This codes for CASTPGRSTEAFF.

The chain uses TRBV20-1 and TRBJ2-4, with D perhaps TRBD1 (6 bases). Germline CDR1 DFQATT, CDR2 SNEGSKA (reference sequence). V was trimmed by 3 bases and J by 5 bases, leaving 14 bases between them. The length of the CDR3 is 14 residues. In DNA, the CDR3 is TGCAGTGCTAGTCCTTCAGCAGGGGAAAACATTCAGTACTTC. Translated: CSASPSAGENIQYF.

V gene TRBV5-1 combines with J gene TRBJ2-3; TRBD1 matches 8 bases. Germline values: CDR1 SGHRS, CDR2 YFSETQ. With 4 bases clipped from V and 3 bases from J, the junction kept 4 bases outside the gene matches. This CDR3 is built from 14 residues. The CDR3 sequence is CASSPDRVTDTQYF. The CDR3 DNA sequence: TGCGCCAGCAGCCCGGACAGGGTTACAGATACGCAGTATTTT.

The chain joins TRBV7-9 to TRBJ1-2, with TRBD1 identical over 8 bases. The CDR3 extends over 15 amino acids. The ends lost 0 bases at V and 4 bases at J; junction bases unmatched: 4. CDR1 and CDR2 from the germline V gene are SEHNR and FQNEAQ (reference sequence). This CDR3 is CASSLAGTGLYGYTF. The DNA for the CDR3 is TGTGCCAGCAGCTTAGCCGGGACAGGTCTCTATGGCTACACCTTC.

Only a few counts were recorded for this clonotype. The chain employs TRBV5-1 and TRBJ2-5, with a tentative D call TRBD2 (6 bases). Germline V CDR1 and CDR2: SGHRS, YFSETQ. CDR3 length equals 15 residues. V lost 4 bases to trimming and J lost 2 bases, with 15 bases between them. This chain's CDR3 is CASSATQGGQETQYF. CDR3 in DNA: TGCGCCAGCAGCGCAACGCAGGGAGGACAAGAGACCCAGTACTTC.

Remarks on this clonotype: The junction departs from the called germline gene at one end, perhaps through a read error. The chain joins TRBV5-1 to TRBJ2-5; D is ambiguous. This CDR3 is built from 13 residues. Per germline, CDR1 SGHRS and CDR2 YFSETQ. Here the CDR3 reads CACSSATQETQYF. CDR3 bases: TGCGCCTGCAGCAGCGCGACCCAAGAGACCCAGTACTTC.

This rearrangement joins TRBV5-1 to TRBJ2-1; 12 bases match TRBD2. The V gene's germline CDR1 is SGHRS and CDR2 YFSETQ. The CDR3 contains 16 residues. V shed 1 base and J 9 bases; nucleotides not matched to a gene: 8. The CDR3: CASSLSPSGGEFEQFF. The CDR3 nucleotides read TGCGCCAGCAGCTTGAGTCCTAGCGGGGGGGAATTTGAGCAGTTCTTC. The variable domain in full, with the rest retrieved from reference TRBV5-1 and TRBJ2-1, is KAGVTQTPRYLIKTRGQQVTLSCSPISGHRSVSWYQQTPGQGLQFLFEYFSETQRNKGNFPGRFSGRQFSNSRSEMNVSTLELGDSALYLCASSLSPSGGEFEQFFGPGTRLTVL.